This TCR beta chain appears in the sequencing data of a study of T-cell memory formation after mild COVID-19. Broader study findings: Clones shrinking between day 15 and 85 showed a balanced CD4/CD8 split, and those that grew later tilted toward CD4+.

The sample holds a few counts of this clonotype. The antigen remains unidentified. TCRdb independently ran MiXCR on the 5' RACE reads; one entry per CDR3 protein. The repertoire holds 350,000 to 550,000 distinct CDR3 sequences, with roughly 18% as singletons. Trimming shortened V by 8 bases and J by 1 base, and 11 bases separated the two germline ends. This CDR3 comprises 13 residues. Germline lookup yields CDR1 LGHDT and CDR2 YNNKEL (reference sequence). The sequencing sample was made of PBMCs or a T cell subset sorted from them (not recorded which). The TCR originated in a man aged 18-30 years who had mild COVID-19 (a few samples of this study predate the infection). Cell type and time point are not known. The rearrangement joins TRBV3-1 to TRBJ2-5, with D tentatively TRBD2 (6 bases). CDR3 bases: TGTGCCAGCGGGGGGAGAACCCAAGAGACCCAGTACTTC. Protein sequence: CASGGRTQETQYF.